The sequence of this T cell receptor beta chain was determined in a study of low-dose radiotherapy and immunotherapy resistance in tumors. Study information: Every two weeks, the protocol called for intravenous cyclophosphamide at 200 mg/m2. It was given one day before each radiation and immunotherapy administration. The study gave patients oral aspirin 300 mg daily for four cycles from cycle 1 day 1.

Alpha and beta chains were covered, as first-strand cDNA relied on TRAV- and TRBV-specific primers. For amplifying TCRs, the PCR ran for 20 to 25 cycles with Phusion, which was used together with a constant-region primer and the adapter on the V primers. TCRdb called the reads again in MiXCR, with one record for every CDR3 protein. This table has more than 85,000 distinct CDR3 sequences, under 9.5% appearing once. This CDR3 contains 16 residues. Germline V lookup: CDR1 SGHRS, CDR2 YFSETQ. The V end was cut by 4 bases, the J end by 7 bases, with 21 bases between. Time point of the sample: before trial treatment. Low-dose radiotherapy and low-dose cyclophosphamide, together with aspirin, ipilimumab and nivolumab, were given to donors.

The source was PBMCs, collected before treatment. The chain employs TRBV5-1 and TRBJ2-1; tentatively, D is TRBD1 (6 bases). The clonotype originates from a male donor with prostate cancer. CDR3 amino acids: CASSPRGWGRDNEQFF. CDR3 in DNA: TGCGCCAGCAGCCCGAGGGGTTGGGGGCGCGATAATGAGCAGTTCTTC.